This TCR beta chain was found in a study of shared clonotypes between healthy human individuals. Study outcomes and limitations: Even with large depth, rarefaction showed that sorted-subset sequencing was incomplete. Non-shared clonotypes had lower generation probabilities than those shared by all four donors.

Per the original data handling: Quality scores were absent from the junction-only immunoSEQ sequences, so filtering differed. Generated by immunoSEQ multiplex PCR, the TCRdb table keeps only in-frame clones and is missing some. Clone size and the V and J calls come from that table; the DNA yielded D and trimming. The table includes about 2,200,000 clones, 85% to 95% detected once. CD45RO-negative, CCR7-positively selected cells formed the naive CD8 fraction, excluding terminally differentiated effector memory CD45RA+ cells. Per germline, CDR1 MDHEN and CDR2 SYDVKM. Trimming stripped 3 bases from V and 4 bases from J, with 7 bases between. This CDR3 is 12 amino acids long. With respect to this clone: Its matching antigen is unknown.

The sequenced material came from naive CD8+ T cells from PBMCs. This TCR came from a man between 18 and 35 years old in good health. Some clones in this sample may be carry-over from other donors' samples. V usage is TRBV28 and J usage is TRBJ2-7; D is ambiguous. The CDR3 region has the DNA TGTGCCAGCAGTTTCACCTATTACGAGCAGTACTTC. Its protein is CASSFTYYEQYF.